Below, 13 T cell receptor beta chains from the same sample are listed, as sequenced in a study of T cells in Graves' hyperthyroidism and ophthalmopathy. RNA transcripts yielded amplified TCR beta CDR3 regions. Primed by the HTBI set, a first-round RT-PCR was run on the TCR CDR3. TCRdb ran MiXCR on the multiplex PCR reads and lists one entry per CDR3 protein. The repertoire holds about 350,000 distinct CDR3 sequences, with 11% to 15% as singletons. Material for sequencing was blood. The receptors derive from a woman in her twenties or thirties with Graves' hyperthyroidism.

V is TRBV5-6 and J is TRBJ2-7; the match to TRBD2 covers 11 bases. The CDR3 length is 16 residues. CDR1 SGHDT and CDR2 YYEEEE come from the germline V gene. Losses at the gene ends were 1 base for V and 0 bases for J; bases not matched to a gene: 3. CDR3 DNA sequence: TGTGCCAGCAGCTTGATCGGGACTAGCGGCTCCTACGAGCAGTACTTC. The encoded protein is CASSLIGTSGSYEQYF.

Written as DNA, the CDR3 is TGTGCCAGCAGCGTAGGGGGGACGGAATGGGTGGAGACCCAGTACTTC. Translation: CASSVGGTEWVETQYF. J is TRBJ2-5 and V is TRBV9; D may match TRBD1 or TRBD2 (5 bases each). Trimming removed 0 bases at V and 5 bases at J, with 17 bases between. From germline, CDR1 is SGDLS and CDR2 YYNGEE. CDR3 length: 16 amino acids.

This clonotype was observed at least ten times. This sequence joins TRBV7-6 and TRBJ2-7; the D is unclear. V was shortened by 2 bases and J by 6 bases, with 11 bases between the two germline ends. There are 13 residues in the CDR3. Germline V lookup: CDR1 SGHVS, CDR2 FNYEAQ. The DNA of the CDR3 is TGTGCCAGCAGCTTATTCGGTGGAACCGAGCAGTACTTC. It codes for CASSLFGGTEQYF.

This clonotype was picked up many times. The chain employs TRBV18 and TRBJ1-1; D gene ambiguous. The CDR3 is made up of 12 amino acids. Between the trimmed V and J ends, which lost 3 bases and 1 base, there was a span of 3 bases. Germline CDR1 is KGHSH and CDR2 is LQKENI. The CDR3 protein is CASSPENTEAFF. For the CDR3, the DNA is TGTGCCAGCTCACCCGAGAACACTGAAGCTTTCTTT.

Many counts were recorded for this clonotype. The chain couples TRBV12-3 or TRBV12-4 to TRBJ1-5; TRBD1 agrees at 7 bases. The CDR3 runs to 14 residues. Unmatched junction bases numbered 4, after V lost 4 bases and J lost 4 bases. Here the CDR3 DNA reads TGTGCCAGCAGTTCCCAGGGGGGAAATCAGCCCCAGCATTTT. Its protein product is CASSSQGGNQPQHF.

CDR3 coding DNA: TGCGCCAGCAGCCAAGATGGACGCGGCTCCTACAATGAGCAGTTCTTC. Encoded protein: CASSQDGRGSYNEQFF. The V gene is TRBV4-3, the J gene TRBJ2-1; D is ambiguous. The length of the CDR3 is 16 residues. The germline CDR1 and CDR2 sequences are LGHNA and YSLEER. V was clipped by 0 bases and J by 0 bases, with 9 bases between them.

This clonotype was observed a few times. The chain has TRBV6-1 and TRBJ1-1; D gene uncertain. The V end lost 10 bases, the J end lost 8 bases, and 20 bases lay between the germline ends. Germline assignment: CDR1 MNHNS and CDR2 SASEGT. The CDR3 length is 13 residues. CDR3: CAIPGVWQREAFF. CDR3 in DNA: TGTGCCATCCCGGGCGTATGGCAAAGGGAAGCTTTCTTT.

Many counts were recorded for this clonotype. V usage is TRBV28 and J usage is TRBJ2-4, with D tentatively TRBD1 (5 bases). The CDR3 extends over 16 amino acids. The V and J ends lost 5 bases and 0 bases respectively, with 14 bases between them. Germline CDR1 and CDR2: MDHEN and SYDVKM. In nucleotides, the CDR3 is TGTGCCAGCAGTGAAGACGCAGGGTTAGCCAAAAACATTCAGTACTTC. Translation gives CASSEDAGLAKNIQYF.

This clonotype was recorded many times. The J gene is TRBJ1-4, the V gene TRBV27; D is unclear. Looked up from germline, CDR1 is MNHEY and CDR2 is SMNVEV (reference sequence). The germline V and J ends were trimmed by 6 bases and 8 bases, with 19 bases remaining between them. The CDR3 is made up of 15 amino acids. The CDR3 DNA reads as TGTGCCAGCAGCCACCGGGCCCCCAGCCAGGAAAAACTGTTTTTT. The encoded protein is CASSHRAPSQEKLFF.

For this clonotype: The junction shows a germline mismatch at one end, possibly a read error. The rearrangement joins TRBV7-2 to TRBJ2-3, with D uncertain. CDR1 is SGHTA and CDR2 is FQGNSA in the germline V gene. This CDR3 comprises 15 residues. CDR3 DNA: TGTGCCGGCAGCTTAGAGCTACATTCTGCGGATACGCAGTATTTT. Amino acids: CAGSLELHSADTQYF.

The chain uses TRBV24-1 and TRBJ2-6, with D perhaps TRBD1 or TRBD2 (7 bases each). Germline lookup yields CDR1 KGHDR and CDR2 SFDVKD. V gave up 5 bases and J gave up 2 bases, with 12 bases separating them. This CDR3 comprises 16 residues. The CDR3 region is CATSASGGAGANVLTF. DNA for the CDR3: TGTGCCACCAGTGCCTCAGGGGGGGCTGGGGCCAACGTCCTGACTTTC.

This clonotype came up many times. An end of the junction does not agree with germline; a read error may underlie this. The CDR3 is CASSPRRGGETQYF. In nucleotides, the CDR3 is TGTGCTAGCAGCCCCCGCAGGGGAGGAGAGACCCAGTACTTC. The V gene is TRBV7-7, the J gene TRBJ2-5; TRBD1 or TRBD2 may be the D gene (6 bases each). The CDR3 covers 14 residues. The V gene's germline CDR1 is SSHAT and CDR2 FNYEAQ (reference sequence).

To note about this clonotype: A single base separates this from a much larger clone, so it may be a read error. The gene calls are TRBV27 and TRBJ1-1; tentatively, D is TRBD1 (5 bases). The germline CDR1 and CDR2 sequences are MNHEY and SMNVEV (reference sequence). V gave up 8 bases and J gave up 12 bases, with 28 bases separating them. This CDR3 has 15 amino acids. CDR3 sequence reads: CASRLAVRRSEGTFF. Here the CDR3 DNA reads TGTGCCAGCCGATTAGCGGTTCGGCGGTCAGAGGGGACTTTCTTT.